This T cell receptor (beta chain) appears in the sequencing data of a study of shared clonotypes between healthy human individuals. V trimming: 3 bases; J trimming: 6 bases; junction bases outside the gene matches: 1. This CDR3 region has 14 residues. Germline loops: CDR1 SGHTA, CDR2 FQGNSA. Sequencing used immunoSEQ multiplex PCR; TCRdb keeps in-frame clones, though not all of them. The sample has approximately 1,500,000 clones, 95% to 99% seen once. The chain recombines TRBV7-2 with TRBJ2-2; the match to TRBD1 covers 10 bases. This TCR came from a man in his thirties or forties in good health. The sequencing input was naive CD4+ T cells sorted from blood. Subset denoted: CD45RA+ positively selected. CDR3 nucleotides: TGTGCCAGCAGCTTCGACAGGGGGCCCGGGGAGCTGTTTTTT. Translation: CASSFDRGPGELFF.